Listed below are T cell receptor beta chains from one sample, sequenced in a study of blood T cell repertoires in COVID-19. Generated by immunoSEQ multiplex PCR, the TCRdb table keeps only in-frame clones and is missing some. Of fewer than 300,000 clones listed, about 88% are singletons. The sample was peripheral blood. Receptors were obtained from a woman between 40 and 50 years old who had recovered from COVID-19. Both conserved end residues are part of each CDR3. Fields, in order: clone size, V gene, CDR3 length, J gene, CDR3 protein. Clone size, where shown, is once, few, many, or a class for clones that have expanded.

size: -
V: TRBV11-3
length: 17
J: TRBJ1-4
CDR3: CASSLGLGDRSNEKLFF

size: once
V: TRBV24-1
length: 20
J: TRBJ2-2
CDR3: CATSDLDQEPRRSNAGELFF

size: few
V: TRBV18
length: 16
J: TRBJ2-1
CDR3: CASSQLPGLTHNEQFF

size: -
V: TRBV28
length: 16
J: TRBJ2-5
CDR3: CASSPLTSGVQETQYF

size: -
V: TRBV5-1
length: 15
J: TRBJ2-2
CDR3: CATNAGTEYTGELFF

size: -
V: TRBV14
length: 13
J: TRBJ2-1
CDR3: CASSQDLGDEQFF

size: -
V: TRBV11-2
length: 16
J: TRBJ2-3
CDR3: CASSPLRAGGTDTQYF

size: -
V: TRBV3-1/TRBV3-2
length: 17
J: TRBJ1-3
CDR3: CASSQEWPPRLWDTIYF

size: -
V: TRBV4-3
length: 15
J: TRBJ1-6
CDR3: CASSHGRGVGSPLHF

size: -
V: TRBV6-5
length: 14
J: TRBJ2-1
CDR3: CASSPEASGKGQFF

size: -
V: TRBV7-2
length: 15
J: TRBJ2-3
CDR3: CASSPGAGYTDTQYF

size: -
V: TRBV19
length: 17
J: TRBJ2-6
CDR3: CASSISTGVKGANVLTF

size: -
V: TRBV6-5
length: 11
J: TRBJ2-7
CDR3: CASKTSYEQYF

size: -
V: TRBV10-1
length: 19
J: TRBJ2-5
CDR3: CASSESGLATPWNRETQYF

size: -
V: TRBV25-1
length: 13
J: TRBJ1-2
CDR3: CASSEQGPYGYTF

size: -
V: TRBV5-1
length: 15
J: TRBJ1-1
CDR3: CASSLAGVPGTEAFF

size: -
V: TRBV7-9
length: 14
J: TRBJ1-2
CDR3: CASLGQTTNYGYTF

size: many
V: TRBV2
length: 15
J: TRBJ2-4
CDR3: CASSVREVAKNIQYF

size: -
V: TRBV19
length: 17
J: TRBJ1-5
CDR3: CASSIEGQGRGYQPQHF

size: -
V: TRBV18
length: 13
J: TRBJ1-2
CDR3: CASSPGAGAGYTF

size: -
V: TRBV7-3
length: 13
J: TRBJ2-3
CDR3: CASSLGLADTQYF

size: few
V: TRBV18
length: 12
J: TRBJ1-6
CDR3: CASSPGGTALHF

size: -
V: TRBV5-4
length: 15
J: TRBJ2-1
CDR3: CASSLGGLDNNEQFF

size: -
V: TRBV18
length: 13
J: TRBJ2-7
CDR3: CASSLNRQYEQYF